The 13 T cell receptor beta chains below all came from one sample that was sequenced in a study of vaccination and CD4 T cells after COVID-19. The Oncomine TCR Beta short-read assay sequenced DNA from cultured CD4+ T cells. TCRdb processed the PCR reads anew with MiXCR; each CDR3 protein has one entry. The sample holds around 4,800 distinct CDR3 sequences, roughly a fifth seen once. For these receptors, no antigen is known. The treatment denotes: approximately 9-day PBMC culture with coronavirus spike peptide pools or control peptides (ViraFEST assay). The sequencing input was CD4+ T cells from blood, cultured in vitro. All receptors derive from a human donor who had recovered from COVID-19.

The CDR3 DNA follows: TGTGCCAGCAGCCAAGGAGGTTTCTGGCCGGCTAGCGGGGGGGAAGAGACCCAGTACTTC. Translating gives CASSQGGFWPASGGEETQYF. This chain joins TRBV14 and TRBJ2-5; 12 nucleotides agree with TRBD2. CDR1 and CDR2 from the germline V gene are SGHDN and FVKESK. V dropped 1 base and J dropped 3; count of bases not matched to a gene: 15. The CDR3 length is 20 residues. The variable domain in full, completed from reference TRBV14 and TRBJ2-5, reads EAGVTQFPSHSVIEKGQTVTLRCDPISGHDNLYWYRRVMGKEIKFLLHFVKESKQDESGMPNNRFLAERTGGTYSTLKVQPAELEDSGVYFCASSQGGFWPASGGEETQYFGPGTRLLVL.

Only a few counts were recorded for this clonotype. The rearrangement uses TRBV20-1 and TRBJ1-1, with D possibly being TRBD1 (5 bases). The CDR3 extends over 14 amino acids. Between the trimmed V and J ends, which lost 4 bases and 5 bases, there was a span of 17 bases. The V gene's germline CDR1 is DFQATT and CDR2 SNEGSKA (reference sequence). In DNA form, the CDR3 reads TGCAGTGCTATAATCGACGGGGGGGGGACTGAAGCTTTCTTT. Its protein product is CSAIIDGGGTEAFF.

This clonotype was observed a handful of times. The chain is built from TRBV2 and TRBJ2-2; a possible D gene is TRBD2 (5 bases). The length of the CDR3 is 13 residues. Deletions cut 6 bases from V and 7 bases from J, with 12 bases between. Germline CDR1 reads SNHLY; CDR2 reads FYNNEI. The CDR3 DNA reads as TGTGCCAGCAGCGAACGGGAAATCGGGGAGCTGTTTTTT. Its protein is CASSEREIGELFF.

This clonotype was observed a few times. The gene calls are TRBV30 and TRBJ1-2; the match to TRBD1 covers 9 bases. Trimming took 0 bases from V and 5 from J; bases not matched to a gene: 4. The CDR3 runs to 14 residues. Germline V gives CDR1 GTSNPN, CDR2 SVGIG (reference sequence). Here the CDR3 reads CAWSVGTGRYGYTF. CDR3 nucleotides: TGTGCCTGGAGTGTAGGGACAGGGCGGTATGGCTACACCTTC.

The chain joins TRBV6-1 to TRBJ2-7; unclear D gene. The germline CDR1 and CDR2 sequences are MNHNS and SASEGT. CDR3 size: 16 residues. V was clipped by 6 bases and J by 2 bases, with 20 bases between them. The CDR3 coding sequence is TGTGCCAGCAGGGTTCTGCCCAATGTGGCAGCCTACGAGCAGTACTTC. Its protein product is CASRVLPNVAAYEQYF.

This clonotype was recorded a few times. The chain is built from TRBV6-2 or TRBV6-3 and TRBJ2-5, with 12 bases fitting TRBD2. The V gene's germline CDR1 is MNHEY and CDR2 SVGEGT. The CDR3 is 16 amino acids. J gave up 5 bases and V 6 bases, and 10 bases lay outside the gene matches. This CDR3 reads CASRIPSGGERETQYF. The CDR3 DNA reads as TGTGCCAGCAGGATCCCTAGCGGGGGGGAGAGGGAGACCCAGTACTTC.

Sample share makes this clonotype medium-sized. This chain uses TRBV6-2 or TRBV6-3 with TRBJ2-3; D call uncertain. The V gene's germline CDR1 is MNHEY and CDR2 SVGEGT. The CDR3 sequence is 13 residues long. The V gene lost 7 bases and the J gene lost 3 bases, with 11 bases spanning the gap. CDR3 sequence reads: CASKDWGTDTQYF. In DNA form, the CDR3 reads TGTGCCAGCAAAGACTGGGGAACAGATACGCAGTATTTT.

V gene TRBV12-3 or TRBV12-4 combines with J gene TRBJ1-5; 9 bases match TRBD1. Trimming at V came to 5 bases and at J to 0 bases, leaving 11 bases not matched to a gene. This CDR3 is built from 18 residues. The CDR3 DNA reads as TGTGCCAGCAGTCGGACAGGGGCGCAGCCCTATAGCAATCAGCCCCAGCATTTT. Amino acid sequence: CASSRTGAQPYSNQPQHF.

By frequency in the sample, this clonotype is medium-sized. The genes are TRBV5-1 and TRBJ2-5, with D possibly being TRBD1 (6 bases). CDR1 is SGHRS, CDR2 YFSETQ, per germline. Trimming shortened V by 4 bases and J by 0 bases, and 13 bases separated the two germline ends. The CDR3 is 15 amino acids. CDR3: CASSKDSPHQETQYF. In DNA form, the CDR3 reads TGCGCCAGCAGCAAGGACAGTCCCCACCAAGAGACCCAGTACTTC.

This chain links TRBV23-1 with TRBJ1-2; D ambiguous. Being an ORF, TRBV23-1 has a function that is uncertain. The CDR3 totals 14 residues. Trimming shortened V by 0 bases and J by 4 bases, and 9 bases separated the two germline ends. The CDR3 DNA sequence: TGCGCCAGCAGTCAATCGAAGGTAAGCTATGGCTACACCTTC. Residues: CASSQSKVSYGYTF.

The chain combines TRBV6-5 with TRBJ1-1; no firm D call. The CDR3 is 12 residues long. In germline, CDR1 is MNHEY, CDR2 SVGAGI. V was clipped by 4 bases and J by 6 bases, with 9 bases between them. The CDR3 DNA reads as TGTGCCAGCAGTTCCCGTGGGTCTGAAGCTTTCTTT. Its protein is CASSSRGSEAFF.

This clonotype was seen a handful of times. The chain uses TRBV5-4 and TRBJ1-2; D is undetermined. Germline lookup yields CDR1 SGHNT and CDR2 YYREEE (reference sequence). This CDR3 has 14 amino acids. Trimming took off 1 base at V and 6 bases at J, with 13 bases between the two ends. DNA for the CDR3: TGTGCCAGCAGCTTGTACCGGGTGGGGAATGGCTACACCTTC. Its translation: CASSLYRVGNGYTF.

This clonotype came up a few times. The chain uses TRBV6-1 and TRBJ2-5; D is unclear. This CDR3 comprises 15 residues. Between the trimmed V and J ends, which lost 2 bases and 2 bases, there was a span of 12 bases. The germline CDR1 and CDR2 sequences are MNHNS and SASEGT. The CDR3 nucleotides read TGTGCCAGCAGTGAATCCGACGGCCCACAAGAGACCCAGTACTTC. The encoded protein is CASSESDGPQETQYF.